This T cell receptor beta chain derives from a study of cytomegalovirus exposure and HLA in healthy donors. For the study at large: Around 80 million unique TCRs from HLA-typed donors were held in an early data release.

All the people who gave samples were healthy bone marrow donors. Nominally healthy donors were sampled, though unrecorded immune exposures were likely. PCR involved 60 Vbeta and 13 Jbeta primers. Clones were sequenced by immunoSEQ multiplex PCR, and TCRdb holds only the in-frame ones, with some missing. The listing records about 49,000 clones. CDR3 length equals 13 residues. J was trimmed by 5 bases and V by 5 bases; bases with no gene match: 2. Germline-derived CDR1 and CDR2 are KGHSH and LQKENI. Remarks on this clone: The antigen is undetermined.

General study findings and limits: Other equally common chains were less clonally expanded than HLA-associated TCR beta chains, a later analysis showed.

The sequence came from a man aged 18-30 years in good health and CMV-seropositive. Sequencing was performed on PBMCs. J is TRBJ1-5 and V is TRBV18, with 8 bases matching TRBD1. The CDR3 is CASSMDRDQPQHF. The CDR3 nucleotides read TGTGCCAGCTCAATGGACAGGGATCAGCCCCAGCATTTT.